This TCR beta chain stems from a study of T cell responses to AZD1222 COVID-19 vaccine. Libraries were prepared by immunoSEQ multiplex PCR; TCRdb keeps only in-frame clonotypes and omits some of them. Of over 95,000 clones in the sample, around 90% were seen once. The CDR3 covers 11 residues. Germline assignment: CDR1 KGHSH and CDR2 LQKENI. V lost 4 bases, J lost 0 bases, and 0 bases lay in between. Study-wide results and caveats: After the peak T cell response, and only then, were repertoires sampled. Clonal diversity may have been underestimated, and the donors were mostly white British, with more females than males. Baseline seropositivity characterized only 5 to 7 AZD1222 recipients.

Of note for this clone: Its antigen is unknown.

The sample was peripheral blood, taken on day 0 of AZD1222 vaccination. The rearrangement uses TRBV18 and TRBJ1-1, with D uncertain. This TCR derives from an adult in good health. The CDR3, as DNA: TGTGCCAGCTCACTGAACACTGAAGCTTTCTTT. Its translation is CASSLNTEAFF.